This passage covers 24 T cell receptor beta chains from one sample sequenced in a study of blood T cell repertoires in COVID-19. TCRdb's table, derived via immunoSEQ multiplex PCR, lists solely in-frame clones and lacks some. The sample yields roughly 200,000 clones, 81% seen once. Sequenced sample: peripheral blood. These receptors were obtained from a woman of 80 years or more with acute or convalescent COVID-19.

The chain couples TRBV12-3 or TRBV12-4 to TRBJ1-1; the D is unclear. The CDR3 runs 13 residues. The germline V and J ends were trimmed by 3 bases and 5 bases, with 10 bases remaining between them. CDR3 sequence reads: CASSLSEATEAFF. The CDR3, as DNA: TGTGCCAGCAGTTTGTCCGAGGCGACTGAAGCTTTCTTT.

The chain is built from TRBV28 and TRBJ1-2; possibly TRBD1 for D (6 bases). Trimming shortened V by 5 bases and J by 5 bases, and 21 bases separated the two germline ends. The CDR3 contains 16 residues. Germline V gives CDR1 MDHEN, CDR2 SYDVKM. CDR3 in amino acids: CASSGAGVGWRYGYTF. The CDR3 DNA is TGTGCCAGCAGTGGCGCAGGGGTCGGCTGGAGGTATGGCTACACCTTC.

The rearrangement links TRBV4-1 to TRBJ2-1, with 8 bases identical to TRBD2. CDR3 length: 16 residues. Per the germline V gene, CDR1 is MGHRA and CDR2 is YSYEKL. V shed 1 base and J 9 bases; nucleotides not matched to a gene: 11. CDR3 sequence (DNA): TGCGCCAGCAGCCAAGTCGGGGGGGCGTCGTTTAGTGAGCAGTTCTTC. Residues: CASSQVGGASFSEQFF.

The chain uses TRBV5-6 and TRBJ1-6; D might be TRBD1 (6 bases). With 4 bases removed from V and 7 bases from J, the gap between germline ends came to 18 bases. The CDR3 is made up of 16 amino acids. CDR1 and CDR2 (germline): SGHDT, YYEEEE. The CDR3 region has the DNA TGTGCCAGCAGCAAGGGCTTGGACAGAAGGAATTCACCCCTCCACTTT. This codes for CASSKGLDRRNSPLHF.

The chain uses TRBV4-1 and TRBJ1-3; D possibly corresponds to TRBD1 (6 bases). V lost 4 bases and J 0 bases, leaving 7 bases between the germline ends. The CDR3 is made up of 14 amino acids. Germline V gene sequence: CDR1 MGHRA, CDR2 YSYEKL. The CDR3 spells CASSRGGSGNTIYF. The CDR3, as DNA: TGCGCCAGCAGCCGAGGGGGCTCTGGAAACACCATATATTTT.

The J gene is TRBJ2-5, the V gene TRBV7-7; TRBD2 aligns across 11 bases. Germline-derived CDR1 and CDR2 are SSHAT and FNYEAQ (reference sequence). CDR3 length: 15 residues. J lost 4 bases, V lost 2 bases, and 3 bases had no gene match. DNA for the CDR3: TGTGCCAGCAGCTTATTAGCGGGAGGGGGAGAGACCCAGTACTTC. Encoded protein: CASSLLAGGGETQYF.

The rearrangement joins TRBV18 to TRBJ2-1; 9 bases match TRBD2. Germline loops: CDR1 KGHSH, CDR2 LQKENI. Trimming took 3 bases from V and 2 from J; bases not matched to a gene: 2. The CDR3 spans 15 residues. CDR3 DNA sequence: TGTGCCAGCTCACCGACTAGCGGAGCCTACAATGAGCAGTTCTTC. It specifies CASSPTSGAYNEQFF.

This clone was observed a handful of times. CDR3 sequence (DNA): TGTGCCTGGGGCGAGACAGTTGCAGGAAACACCATATATTTT. It encodes CAWGETVAGNTIYF. This chain uses TRBV30 with TRBJ1-3; possibly TRBD1 for D (5 bases). The length of the CDR3 is 14 residues. Trimming removed 5 bases from V and 4 bases from J, with 15 bases in between. Germline V gene data show CDR1 as GTSNPN and CDR2 as SVGIG (reference sequence).

V is TRBV7-9 and J is TRBJ1-6; D gene uncertain. The CDR3 runs 14 residues. V lost 5 bases to trimming and J lost 9 bases, with 14 bases between them. Germline values: CDR1 SEHNR, CDR2 FQNEAQ (reference sequence). As DNA, the CDR3 is TGTGCCAGCAGCCCATTCGCGGCGGGTTCACCCCTCCACTTT. This codes for CASSPFAAGSPLHF.

This clone was detected once. A much bigger clone sits one base away, suggesting this may be a read error. The chain has TRBV6-5 and TRBJ1-3; D is unclear. Germline CDR1 is MNHEY and CDR2 is SVGAGI. V was trimmed by 4 bases and J by 0 bases, leaving 4 bases between them. CDR3 length: 13 amino acids. CDR3 sequence reads: CASSSFSGNTIYF. The CDR3 nucleotides are TGTGCCAGCAGTTCCTTCTCTGGAAACACCATATATTTT.

The rearrangement links TRBV7-2 to TRBJ1-1, with a tentative D call TRBD1 (6 bases). The CDR3 is 15 residues long. Germline CDR1 is SGHTA and CDR2 is FQGNSA. Trimming took 0 bases from V and 4 from J, leaving 12 bases between them. CDR3 in DNA: TGTGCCAGCAGCTTAGCCGCGTCAGGGGTCACTGAAGCTTTCTTT. This translates into CASSLAASGVTEAFF.

This clone was seen a few times. The chain combines TRBV11-2 with TRBJ1-3; no definite D call. With 1 base removed from V and 0 bases from J, the gap between germline ends came to 7 bases. CDR3 length equals 15 residues. Germline-derived CDR1 and CDR2 are SGHAT and FQNNGV. The CDR3 loop is CASSLVRGSGNTIYF. DNA for the CDR3: TGTGCCAGCAGCTTAGTACGGGGCTCTGGAAACACCATATATTTT.

To note about this clone: Its ends do not fully match the called genes, so a read error is possible. This sample includes further DNA sequences coding for the same CDR3. V is TRBV12-3 or TRBV12-4 and J is TRBJ1-1, with TRBD1 identical over 7 bases. This CDR3 is 13 amino acids long. Here the CDR3 DNA reads TGTGCCAGCAGCTTAGACAGGGACACTGAAGCTTTCTTT. Translating it yields CASSLDRDTEAFF.

The J gene is TRBJ1-5, the V gene TRBV2, with 9 bases matching TRBD1. CDR1 SNHLY and CDR2 FYNNEI come from the germline V gene. V was pared by 8 bases and J by 5 bases, with 4 bases of the junction left unmatched. This CDR3 spans 13 amino acids. For the CDR3, the DNA is TGTGCCAGCGCCGGGACAGGGTATCAGCCCCAGCATTTT. Protein product: CASAGTGYQPQHF.

This clone has a single count. The chain joins TRBV7-2 to TRBJ2-3; D gene unclear. The CDR3 has 15 amino acids. V was clipped by 6 bases and J by 0 bases, with 13 bases between them. Looked up from germline, CDR1 is SGHTA and CDR2 is FQGNSA. CDR3 DNA: TGTGCCAGCAGGTCACCTACGACTAGCACAGATACGCAGTATTTT. Its translation: CASRSPTTSTDTQYF.

The chain joins TRBV5-1 to TRBJ2-1, with 11 bases aligning to TRBD2. This CDR3 region has 15 residues. The V segment lost 1 base and the J segment 8 bases; nucleotides outside the gene matches: 5. CDR1 is SGHRS and CDR2 is YFSETQ in the germline V gene. The CDR3 bases are TGCGCCAGCAGCTTGAATAGCGGGAGGGCCCATGAGCAGTTCTTC. It is translated as CASSLNSGRAHEQFF.

This sequence joins TRBV19 and TRBJ2-3; 7 positions agree with TRBD1. The CDR3 spans 15 residues. Germline lookup yields CDR1 LNHDA and CDR2 SQIVND (reference sequence). V shed 1 base, J shed 4 bases, and the junction held 5 bases outside the gene matches. CDR3 sequence reads: CASSIGQGGADTQYF. The CDR3 DNA follows: TGTGCCAGTAGTATAGGACAGGGTGGTGCAGATACGCAGTATTTT.

This clone was counted between two and nine times. The J gene is TRBJ2-7, the V gene TRBV28; possibly TRBD2 for D (6 bases). The CDR3 runs to 13 residues. From germline, CDR1 is MDHEN and CDR2 SYDVKM. V lost 3 bases and J lost 7, with 13 bases in between. CDR3 bases: TGTGCCAGCAGTTTTTTTGGGACTCGGGAGCAGTACTTC. It is translated as CASSFFGTREQYF.

The V and J genes are TRBV28 and TRBJ2-2; D might be TRBD1 (6 bases). CDR1 is MDHEN and CDR2 is SYDVKM in the germline V gene. V gave up 4 bases and J gave up 6 bases, with 18 bases separating them. The CDR3 is 16 amino acids. The CDR3 spells CASSSQGGGQSGELFF. CDR3 coding DNA: TGTGCCAGCAGTTCACAGGGCGGAGGCCAGTCCGGGGAGCTGTTTTTT.

The chain is built from TRBV5-1 and TRBJ1-1; D gene unclear. CDR1 and CDR2 from the germline V gene are SGHRS and YFSETQ. Deletions cut 7 bases from V and 2 bases from J, with 12 bases between. This CDR3 region has 13 residues. The CDR3 nucleotides read TGCGCCAGCTCCTCGAACAGTAACACTGAAGCTTTCTTT. Translating gives CASSSNSNTEAFF.

This chain connects TRBV6-1 to TRBJ2-1; D perhaps matches TRBD1 (6 bases). This CDR3 region has 15 residues. The V gene's germline CDR1 is MNHNS and CDR2 SASEGT. V lost 0 bases and J lost 9, with 15 bases in between. DNA of the CDR3: TGTGCCAGCAGTGAAGCGTGGACAGTCATCAGTGAGCAGTTCTTC. Its translation: CASSEAWTVISEQFF.

The chain joins TRBV2 to TRBJ1-4; D unresolved. The ends were cut back, 1 base at V and 7 bases at J, with 10 bases in the middle. Germline CDR1 reads SNHLY; CDR2 reads FYNNEI. This CDR3 is 14 amino acids long. The chain's CDR3 is CASSEGRSPEKLFF. The CDR3 bases are TGTGCCAGCAGTGAAGGACGGAGCCCTGAAAAACTGTTTTTT.

The chain has TRBV2 and TRBJ2-4; 8 bases line up with TRBD2. The germline CDR1 and CDR2 sequences are SNHLY and FYNNEI. The CDR3 has 13 amino acids. The V and J ends lost 8 bases and 7 bases, in that order; junction bases with no gene match: 7. The CDR3 sequence: CASSPGTRNIQYF. DNA of the CDR3: TGTGCCAGCTCCCCCGGGACTAGGAACATTCAGTACTTC. Drawing the rest from reference TRBV2 and TRBJ2-4, the complete variable domain is EPEVTQTPSHQVTQMGQEVILRCVPISNHLYFYWYRQILGQKVEFLVSFYNNEISEKSEIFDDQFSVERPDGSNFTLKIRSTKLEDSAMYFCASSPGTRNIQYFGAGTRLSVL.

This clone was recorded once. The chain joins TRBV25-1 to TRBJ2-7; D is ambiguous. Trimming cost V 3 bases and J 3 bases, with 9 bases left between them. The CDR3 totals 13 residues. Germline V gene sequence: CDR1 MGHDK, CDR2 SYGVNS. CDR3 sequence reads: CASSDPNYYEQYF. In DNA, the CDR3 is TGTGCCAGCAGTGATCCCAACTACTACGAGCAGTACTTC.